The 10 T cell receptor beta chains listed next were all sequenced from one sample in a study of neoadjuvant anti-PD-1 for oral cavity cancer. Method: immunoSEQ multiplex PCR; TCRdb's copy keeps in-frame clones and lacks some. This table holds about 18,000 clones, approximately 72% found once. Sequencing used PBMCs, obtained before nivolumab (anti-PD-1) treatment. These TCRs come from a person between 40 and 80 years old with oral cavity squamous cell carcinoma.

This chain uses TRBV6-4 with TRBJ2-7, with D possibly TRBD1 on 5 matching bases. The CDR3 has 17 amino acids. Germline values: CDR1 MRHNA, CDR2 SNTAGT. Trimming pared 0 bases from V and 0 bases from J, leaving 15 bases between. DNA of the CDR3: TGTGCCAGCAGTGACTCAGCCCCCAGGGCAAGCTCCTACGAGCAGTACTTC. This translates into CASSDSAPRASSYEQYF.

This clone appeared a single time. The J gene is TRBJ2-1, the V gene TRBV19; 9 positions agree with TRBD2. Per germline, CDR1 LNHDA and CDR2 SQIVND (reference sequence). V shed 6 bases and J 5 bases; nucleotides not matched to a gene: 14. The CDR3 loop spans 17 amino acids. CDR3 in DNA: TGTGCCAGTAGATTGGGCTCAATAGCGGGAGTTGACAATGAGCAGTTCTTC. Protein product: CASRLGSIAGVDNEQFF.

The genes are TRBV7-9 and TRBJ2-5, with D hard to call. Germline V gene data show CDR1 as SEHNR and CDR2 as FQNEAQ (reference sequence). CDR3 length: 14 amino acids. Trimming cost V 1 base and J 2 bases, with 8 bases left between them. For the CDR3, the DNA is TGTGCCAGCAGCTTAGTAGGGTTTCAAGAGACCCAGTACTTC. This gives the protein CASSLVGFQETQYF.

This chain joins TRBV7-9 and TRBJ2-1, with TRBD2 identical over 8 bases. This CDR3 spans 16 amino acids. CDR1 is SEHNR, CDR2 FQNEAQ, per germline (reference sequence). The V and J ends lost 1 base and 7 bases, in that order; junction bases with no gene match: 9. The CDR3 DNA is TGTGCCAGCAGCTTAGTGGTGGCGGGAGGTTCTAATGAGCAGTTCTTC. Protein product: CASSLVVAGGSNEQFF.

The chain has TRBV28 and TRBJ1-1, with TRBD1 as a possible D gene (5 bases). Trimming removed 6 bases from V and 1 base from J, with 12 bases in between. The CDR3 consists of 14 residues. The germline V gene has CDR1 MDHEN and CDR2 SYDVKM. CDR3 loop: CASRTAYENTEAFF. Written as DNA, the CDR3 is TGTGCCAGCAGGACAGCCTACGAGAACACTGAAGCTTTCTTT.

This clone is a singleton in its sample. The chain is built from TRBV4-1 and TRBJ2-6; no clear D gene. In germline, CDR1 is MGHRA, CDR2 YSYEKL. V was shortened by 4 bases and J by 0 bases, with 13 bases between the two germline ends. The length of the CDR3 is 17 residues. This CDR3 reads CASSPGPHTSGANVLTF. The CDR3 DNA reads TGCGCCAGCAGCCCGGGCCCCCACACCTCTGGGGCCAACGTCCTGACTTTC.

The sample holds a few counts of this clone. This rearrangement joins TRBV5-1 to TRBJ1-5; D is undetermined. V was shortened by 2 bases and J by 1 base, with 7 bases between the two germline ends. Germline CDR1 reads SGHRS; CDR2 reads YFSETQ. There are 14 residues in the CDR3. The CDR3 DNA reads TGCGCCAGCAGCTTAGACGGAAGCAATCAGCCCCAGCATTTT. Amino acid sequence: CASSLDGSNQPQHF.

The table lists this clone with a few counts. The rearrangement links TRBV4-1 to TRBJ1-5; 7 bases map to TRBD1. The V gene end was trimmed by 3 bases and the J gene end by 4 bases; junction bases not matched to a gene: 6. Germline V CDR1 and CDR2: MGHRA, YSYEKL. The CDR3 has 15 amino acids. The CDR3 coding sequence is TGCGCCAGCAGCCAGGGACAGAACTTAAATCAGCCCCAGCATTTT. Its translation: CASSQGQNLNQPQHF.

This chain connects TRBV2 to TRBJ2-2; D not certain. This CDR3 has 15 amino acids. V lost 6 bases and J 6 bases, leaving 17 bases between the germline ends. CDR1 and CDR2 from the germline V gene are SNHLY and FYNNEI. Written as DNA, the CDR3 is TGTGCCAGCAGACAGCCAGCTCACGAATCCGGGGAGCTGTTTTTT. Translating gives CASRQPAHESGELFF.

This chain joins TRBV27 and TRBJ2-3, with D perhaps TRBD1 or TRBD2 (5 bases each). The CDR3 is 14 residues long. CDR1 is MNHEY, CDR2 SMNVEV, per germline (reference sequence). V gave up 4 bases and J gave up 2 bases, with 10 bases separating them. CDR3 residues: CASSWGSNTDTQYF. As DNA, the CDR3 is TGTGCCAGCAGTTGGGGGTCTAACACAGATACGCAGTATTTT.